This T cell receptor beta chain is from a study of identical twins. This clonotype was counted many times. Its antigen is unidentified. Everyone who gave samples was a healthy Caucasian. Trimming left V 5 bases short and J 4 bases short, with 9 bases between. This CDR3 has 12 amino acids. cDNA carried unique molecular identifiers, and a universal primer site was added by template switching. TCRdb called the 5' RACE reads again in MiXCR, with one record for every CDR3 protein. The profile shows roughly 280,000 distinct CDR3 sequences, roughly 8.6% of them singletons. Study results and limitations: Memory repertoires lacked the insertion deficit that abundant cord blood beta clonotypes showed. Weaker excess twin sharing was observed in beta out-of-frame sequences.

These data also formed part of another study, on yellow fever vaccine responses in identical twins.

The genes are TRBV12-3 or TRBV12-4 and TRBJ2-7; D uncertain. The TCR was taken from a woman under 30 in good health. The source material was CD8+ T cells sorted from blood. This chain's CDR3 is CASSPDKYEQYF. The CDR3 nucleotides are TGTGCCAGCAGTCCCGACAAGTACGAGCAGTACTTC.